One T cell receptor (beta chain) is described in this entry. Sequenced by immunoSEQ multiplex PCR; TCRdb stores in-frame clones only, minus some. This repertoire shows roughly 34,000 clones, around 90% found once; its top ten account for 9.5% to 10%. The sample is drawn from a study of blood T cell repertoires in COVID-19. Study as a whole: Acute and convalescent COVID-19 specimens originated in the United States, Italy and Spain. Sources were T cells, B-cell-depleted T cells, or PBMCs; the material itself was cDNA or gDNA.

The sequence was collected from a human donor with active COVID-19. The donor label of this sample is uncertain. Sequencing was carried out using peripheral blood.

CDR3: CASSESGTGNNQPQHF. The CDR3 DNA is TGTGCCAGCAGCGAATCCGGGACAGGGAACAATCAGCCCCAGCATTTT. This chain joins TRBV5-8 and TRBJ1-5, with 9 bases that match TRBD1. The V gene end was trimmed by 4 bases and the J gene end by 3 bases; junction bases not matched to a gene: 8. The CDR3 sequence is 16 residues long. Germline lookup yields CDR1 SGHTS and CDR2 YDEGEE.